This T cell receptor (beta chain) derives from a study of T cells in Graves' hyperthyroidism and ophthalmopathy. When ophthalmopathy did not progress within 18 months, Graves' hyperthyroidism was considered stable. Amplification targeted TCR beta CDR3 regions from RNA transcripts. An initial round of RT-PCR targeting the TCR CDR3 relied on the HTBI primer set. MiXCR, applied by TCRdb to the multiplex PCR reads, yields one record per CDR3 protein. The top ten clones hold around 8% of a sample with approximately 500,000 distinct CDR3 sequences, just over 45% of them seen once. CDR3 length: 13 residues. Trimming cost V 10 bases and J 1 base; bases outside gene matches: 5. Germline lookup yields CDR1 MDHEN and CDR2 SYDVKM. Study results and caveats: From stable hyperthyroidism, ophthalmopathy was separated by a 13 V-J model. Within blood appeared most thyroid clonotypes that had expanded above 0.001.

This clonotype was recorded many times. Its antigen is unidentified. Sequencing input: peripheral blood or thyroid tissue (not recorded which). The sequence derives from a woman aged 18 to 35 with Graves' hyperthyroidism. J is TRBJ1-1 and V is TRBV28; 8 nucleotides line up with TRBD1. CDR3 sequence (DNA): TGTGCCACCACCGGGACAGGGAACACTGAAGCTTTCTTT. Its translation is CATTGTGNTEAFF.